The count of the clone carrying this T cell receptor beta chain is one. The antigen is undetermined. In germline, CDR1 is SGHRS, CDR2 YFSETQ. CDR3 length: 14 amino acids. Trimming cost V 0 bases and J 3 bases; bases outside gene matches: 3. The sample originates from a study of OX40 agonist ivuxolimab in advanced cancers. About the study: Ivuxolimab is an agonistic anti-OX40 (CD134) antibody, and patients were treated with it.

Sequencing was performed with immunoSEQ multiplex PCR; in TCRdb, only in-frame clones are kept and a portion is missing. Among tens of thousands of clones, 89% were seen once, and the ten largest hold over 15%. Whole-study findings and limits: Individuals who were partial responders at 0.1-3.0 mg/kg had clonal expansion that ranked among the lowest.

This chain links TRBV5-1 with TRBJ2-7, with 7 bases identical to TRBD1. The source of this sequence is an adult with an advanced solid tumor such as melanoma, head and neck, liver or kidney cancer. This specimen was CD4+ or CD8+ T cells sorted from blood, taken in a trial of the OX40 agonist ivuxolimab. This chain's CDR3 is CASSLVDRVYEQYF. CDR3 bases: TGCGCCAGCAGCTTGGTCGACAGGGTCTACGAGCAGTACTTC.